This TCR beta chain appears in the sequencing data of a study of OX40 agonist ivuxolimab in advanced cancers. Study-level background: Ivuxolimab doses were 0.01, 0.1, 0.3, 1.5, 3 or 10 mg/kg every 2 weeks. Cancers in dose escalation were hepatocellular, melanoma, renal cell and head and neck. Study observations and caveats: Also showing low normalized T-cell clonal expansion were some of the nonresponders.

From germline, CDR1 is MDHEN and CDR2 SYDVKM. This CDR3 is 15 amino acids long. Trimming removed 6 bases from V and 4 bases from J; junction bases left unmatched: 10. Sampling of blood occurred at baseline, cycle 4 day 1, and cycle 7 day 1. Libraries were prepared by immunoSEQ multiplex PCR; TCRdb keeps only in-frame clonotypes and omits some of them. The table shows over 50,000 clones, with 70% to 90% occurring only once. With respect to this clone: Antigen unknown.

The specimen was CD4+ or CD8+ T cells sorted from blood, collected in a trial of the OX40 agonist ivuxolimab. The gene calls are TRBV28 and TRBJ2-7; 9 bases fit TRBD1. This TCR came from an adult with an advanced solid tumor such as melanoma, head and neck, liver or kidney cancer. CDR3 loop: CASRPSGTGSYEQYF. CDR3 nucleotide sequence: TGTGCCAGCAGACCCTCAGGGACAGGGTCGTACGAGCAGTACTTC.